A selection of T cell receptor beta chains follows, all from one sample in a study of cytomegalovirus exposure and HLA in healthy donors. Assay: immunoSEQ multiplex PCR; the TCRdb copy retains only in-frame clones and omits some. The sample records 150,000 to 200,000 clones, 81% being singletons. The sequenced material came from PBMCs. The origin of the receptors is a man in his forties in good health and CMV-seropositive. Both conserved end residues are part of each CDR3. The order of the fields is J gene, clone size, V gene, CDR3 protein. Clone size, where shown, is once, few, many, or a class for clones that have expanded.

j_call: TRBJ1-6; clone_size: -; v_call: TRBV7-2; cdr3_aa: CASSWMDGDNSPLHF
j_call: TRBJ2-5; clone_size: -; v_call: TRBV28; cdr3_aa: CASSSGIGQKKNPQETQYF
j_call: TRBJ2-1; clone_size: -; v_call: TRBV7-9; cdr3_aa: CASSPNRDRYNEQFF
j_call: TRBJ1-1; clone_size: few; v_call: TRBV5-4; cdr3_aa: CASSLARSPEAFF
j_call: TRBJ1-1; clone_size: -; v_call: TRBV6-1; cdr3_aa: CASSKQGAGSTEAFF
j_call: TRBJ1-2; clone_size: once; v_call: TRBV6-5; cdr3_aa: CASSPTGRNYGYTF
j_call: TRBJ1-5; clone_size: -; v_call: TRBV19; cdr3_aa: CASSLSGTFSNQPQHF
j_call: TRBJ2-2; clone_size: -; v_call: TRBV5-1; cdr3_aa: CASSYGPVNTGELFF
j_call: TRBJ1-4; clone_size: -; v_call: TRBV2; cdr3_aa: CASSGRQGNNEKLFF
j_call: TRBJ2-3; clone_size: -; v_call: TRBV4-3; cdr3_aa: CASSPAGTSVKADTQYF
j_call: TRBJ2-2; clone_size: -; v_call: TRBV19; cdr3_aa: CASNLAGNTGELFF
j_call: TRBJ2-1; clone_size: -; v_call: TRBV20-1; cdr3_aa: CSASPVYEQFF
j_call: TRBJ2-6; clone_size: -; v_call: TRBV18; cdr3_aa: CASSPPGQGRSGANVLTF
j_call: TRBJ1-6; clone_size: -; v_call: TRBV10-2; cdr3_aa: CASSESVLGGAGGYSPLHF
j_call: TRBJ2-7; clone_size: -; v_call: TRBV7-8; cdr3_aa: CASSSLLGSYEQYF
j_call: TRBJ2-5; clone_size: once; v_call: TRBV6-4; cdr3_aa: CASSDSQPHFRRETQYF
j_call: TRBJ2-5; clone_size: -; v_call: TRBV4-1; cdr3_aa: CASSQAVEGSGGETQYF
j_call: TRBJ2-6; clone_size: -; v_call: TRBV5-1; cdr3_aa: CASAPSGAGSNVLTF
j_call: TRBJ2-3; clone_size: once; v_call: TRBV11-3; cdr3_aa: CASSFGSSGRSDTQYF
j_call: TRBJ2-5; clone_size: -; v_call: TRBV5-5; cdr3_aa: CASSLGGSGTGGSETQYF
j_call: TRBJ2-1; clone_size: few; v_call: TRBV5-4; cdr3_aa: CASSRSTRNPALNEQFF
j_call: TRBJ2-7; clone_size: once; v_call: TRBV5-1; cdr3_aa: CASSFMSETYEQYF
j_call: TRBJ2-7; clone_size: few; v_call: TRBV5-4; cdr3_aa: CASSSAPRLAGGGEQYF
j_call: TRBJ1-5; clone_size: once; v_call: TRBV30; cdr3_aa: CAWAQTFNQPQHF
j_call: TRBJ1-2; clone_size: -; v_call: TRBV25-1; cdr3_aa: CASSESDDFYGYTF
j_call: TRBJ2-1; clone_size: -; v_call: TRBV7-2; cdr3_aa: CASSPTGTSGYNEQFF
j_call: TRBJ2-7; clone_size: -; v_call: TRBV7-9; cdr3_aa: CASSLGQGLSYEQYF
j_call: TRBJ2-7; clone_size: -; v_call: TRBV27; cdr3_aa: CASSLSVDSLYEQYF
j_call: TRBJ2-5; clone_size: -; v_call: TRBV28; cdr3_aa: CASSFPPGQGIPQETQYF
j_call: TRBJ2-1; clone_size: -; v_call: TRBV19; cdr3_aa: CASSMELVSNEQFF
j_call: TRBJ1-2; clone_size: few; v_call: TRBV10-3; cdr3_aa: CAISESNRIIF
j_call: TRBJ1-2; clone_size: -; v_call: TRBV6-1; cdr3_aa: CASSRGIYGYTF
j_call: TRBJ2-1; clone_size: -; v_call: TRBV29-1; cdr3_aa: CSGPRGPVLAGENEQFF
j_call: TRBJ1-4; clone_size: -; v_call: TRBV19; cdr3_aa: CASSPPRQYSKGVVLFF
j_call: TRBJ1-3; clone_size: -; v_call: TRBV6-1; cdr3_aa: CASSESGQGMGNTIYF
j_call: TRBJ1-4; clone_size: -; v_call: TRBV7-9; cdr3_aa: CSSGQGNEKLFF
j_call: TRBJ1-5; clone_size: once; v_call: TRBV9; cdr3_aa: CASSVEPQGDQPQHF